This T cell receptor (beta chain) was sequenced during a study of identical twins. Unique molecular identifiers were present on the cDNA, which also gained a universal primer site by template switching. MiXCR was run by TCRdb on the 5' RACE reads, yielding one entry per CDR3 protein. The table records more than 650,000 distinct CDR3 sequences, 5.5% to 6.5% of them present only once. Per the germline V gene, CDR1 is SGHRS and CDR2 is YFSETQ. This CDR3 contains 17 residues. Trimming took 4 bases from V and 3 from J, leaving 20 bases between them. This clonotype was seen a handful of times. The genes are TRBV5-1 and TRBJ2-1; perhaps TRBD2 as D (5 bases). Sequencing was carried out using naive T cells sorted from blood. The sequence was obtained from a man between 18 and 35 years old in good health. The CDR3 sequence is CASSPPKMGEGYNEQFF. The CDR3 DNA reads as TGCGCCAGCAGCCCTCCGAAAATGGGAGAAGGCTACAATGAGCAGTTCTTC.